This TCR beta chain comes out of a study of T cells after yellow fever vaccination. For the study at large: Fractions with few cells were prepared using SMART-Seq v4 Ultra Low Input. Study-wide results and caveats: Most primary-vaccination clones reappeared after the booster (about 97% CD4, roughly 88% CD8).

Germline CDR1 MNHNS, CDR2 SASEGT. This CDR3 is 11 amino acids long. With 3 bases removed from V and 6 bases from J, the gap between germline ends came to 5 bases. In its sample, this clonotype was seen a few times. Its cognate antigen is unknown. Synthesis of TCR cDNA relied on 5'RACE template switching, which attached a universal primer site and UMIs. Each CDR3 protein is one row after TCRdb ran MiXCR on the 5' RACE reads. This repertoire shows 500,000 to 650,000 distinct CDR3 sequences, roughly 17% found once; its top ten account for roughly 17%. The source material was PBMCs, sampled 4 to 5 days after the first yellow fever vaccination. This TCR was recovered from a young man who received the YFV17D yellow fever vaccine. The chain has TRBV6-1 and TRBJ1-1; no clear D. This chain's CDR3 is CASSDYSEAFF. CDR3 bases: TGTGCCAGCAGTGATTACTCTGAAGCTTTCTTT.